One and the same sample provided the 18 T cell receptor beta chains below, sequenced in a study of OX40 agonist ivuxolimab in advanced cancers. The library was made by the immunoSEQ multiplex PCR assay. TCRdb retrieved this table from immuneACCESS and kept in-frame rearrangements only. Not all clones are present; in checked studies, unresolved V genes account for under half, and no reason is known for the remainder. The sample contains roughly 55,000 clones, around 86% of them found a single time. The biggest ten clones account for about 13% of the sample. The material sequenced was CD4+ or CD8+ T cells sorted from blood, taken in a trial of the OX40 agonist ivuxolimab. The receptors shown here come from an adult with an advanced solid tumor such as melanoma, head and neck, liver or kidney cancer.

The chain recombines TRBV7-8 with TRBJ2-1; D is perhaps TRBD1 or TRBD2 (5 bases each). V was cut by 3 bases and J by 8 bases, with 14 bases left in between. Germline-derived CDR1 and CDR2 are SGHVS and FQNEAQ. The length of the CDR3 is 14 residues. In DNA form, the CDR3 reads TGTGCCAGCAGCTTGGGCCTAGGGACGGATGAGCAGTTCTTC. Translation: CASSLGLGTDEQFF.

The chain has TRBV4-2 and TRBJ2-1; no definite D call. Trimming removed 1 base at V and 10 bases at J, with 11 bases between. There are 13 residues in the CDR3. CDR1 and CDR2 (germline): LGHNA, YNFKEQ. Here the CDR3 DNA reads TGTGCCAGCAGCCAAGTGTCGTTGGGGGAGCAGTTCTTC. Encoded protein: CASSQVSLGEQFF.

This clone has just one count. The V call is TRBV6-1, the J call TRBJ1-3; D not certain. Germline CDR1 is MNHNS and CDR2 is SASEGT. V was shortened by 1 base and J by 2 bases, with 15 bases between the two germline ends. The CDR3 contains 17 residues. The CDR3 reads CASSEEFSPSTGNTIYF. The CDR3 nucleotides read TGTGCCAGCAGTGAAGAATTCTCCCCAAGCACTGGAAACACCATATATTTT.

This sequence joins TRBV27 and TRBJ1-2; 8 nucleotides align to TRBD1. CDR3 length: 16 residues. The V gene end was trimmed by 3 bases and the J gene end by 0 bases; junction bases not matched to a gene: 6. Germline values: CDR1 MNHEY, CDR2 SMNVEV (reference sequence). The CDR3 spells CASSFLPTGANYGYTF. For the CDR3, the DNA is TGTGCCAGCAGTTTCCTCCCGACAGGGGCTAACTATGGCTACACCTTC.

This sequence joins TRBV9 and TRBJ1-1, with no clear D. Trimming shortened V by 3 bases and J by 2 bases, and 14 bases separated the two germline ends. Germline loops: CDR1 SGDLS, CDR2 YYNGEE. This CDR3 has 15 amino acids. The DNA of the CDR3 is TGTGCCAGCAGCGAGGGAAGTAGGGTTAACACTGAAGCTTTCTTT. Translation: CASSEGSRVNTEAFF.

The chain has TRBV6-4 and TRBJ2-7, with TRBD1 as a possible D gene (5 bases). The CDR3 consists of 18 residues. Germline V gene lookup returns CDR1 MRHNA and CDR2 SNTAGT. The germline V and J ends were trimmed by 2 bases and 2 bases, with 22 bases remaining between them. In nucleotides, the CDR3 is TGTGCCAGCAGTGACCAAGGGTGTAGTGGGGCGATTCCCTACGAGCAGTACTTC. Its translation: CASSDQGCSGAIPYEQYF.

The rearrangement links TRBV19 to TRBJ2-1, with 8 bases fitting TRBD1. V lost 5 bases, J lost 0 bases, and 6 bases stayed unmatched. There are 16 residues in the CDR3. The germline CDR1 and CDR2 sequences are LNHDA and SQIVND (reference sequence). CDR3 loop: CASSLPTGGSYNEQFF. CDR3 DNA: TGTGCCAGTAGTTTGCCAACAGGGGGCTCCTACAATGAGCAGTTCTTC. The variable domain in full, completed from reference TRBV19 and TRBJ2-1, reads DGGITQSPKYLFRKEGQNVTLSCEQNLNHDAMYWYRQDPGQGLRLIYYSQIVNDFQKGDIAEGYSVSREKKESFPLTVTSAQKNPTAFYLCASSLPTGGSYNEQFFGPGTRLTVL.

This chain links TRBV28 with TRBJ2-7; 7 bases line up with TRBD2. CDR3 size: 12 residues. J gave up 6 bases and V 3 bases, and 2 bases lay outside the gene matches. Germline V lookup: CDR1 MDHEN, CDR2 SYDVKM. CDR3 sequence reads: CASSLGEGEQYF. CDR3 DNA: TGTGCCAGCAGTTTGGGGGAGGGCGAGCAGTACTTC.

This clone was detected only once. CDR3 in DNA: TGTGCCAGTAGTATAGCCCCGACAGGGGGAGGCTACACCTTC. The encoded protein is CASSIAPTGGGYTF. V and J are TRBV19 and TRBJ1-2; the match to TRBD1 covers 9 bases. CDR3 length equals 14 residues. The trim removed 1 base at V and 8 bases at J, leaving 5 bases unmatched. Germline CDR1 reads LNHDA; CDR2 reads SQIVND (reference sequence).

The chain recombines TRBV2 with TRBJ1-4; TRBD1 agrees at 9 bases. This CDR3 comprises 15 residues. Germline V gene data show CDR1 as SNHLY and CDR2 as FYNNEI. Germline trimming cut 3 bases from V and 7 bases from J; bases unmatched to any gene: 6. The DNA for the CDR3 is TGTGCCAGCAGTGAGCCCGGGACAGGGAGTGAAAAACTGTTTTTT. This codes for CASSEPGTGSEKLFF.

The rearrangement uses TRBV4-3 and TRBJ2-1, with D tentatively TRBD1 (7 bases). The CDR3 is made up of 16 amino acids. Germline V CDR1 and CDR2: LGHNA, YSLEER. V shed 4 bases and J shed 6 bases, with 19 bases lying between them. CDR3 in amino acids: CASSPQQGWGANEQFF. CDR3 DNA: TGCGCCAGCAGCCCGCAACAGGGGTGGGGGGCCAATGAGCAGTTCTTC.

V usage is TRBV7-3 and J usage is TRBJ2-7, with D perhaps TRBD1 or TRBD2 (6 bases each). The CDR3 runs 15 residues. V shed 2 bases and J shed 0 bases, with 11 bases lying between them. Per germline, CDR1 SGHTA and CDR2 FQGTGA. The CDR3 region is CASSLAGQTSYEQYF. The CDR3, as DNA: TGTGCCAGCAGCTTAGCGGGACAAACCTCCTACGAGCAGTACTTC.

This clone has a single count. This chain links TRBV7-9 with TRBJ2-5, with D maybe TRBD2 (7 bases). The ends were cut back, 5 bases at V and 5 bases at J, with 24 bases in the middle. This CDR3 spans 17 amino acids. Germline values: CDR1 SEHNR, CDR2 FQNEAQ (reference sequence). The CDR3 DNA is TGTGCCAGCAGCCAGACTAGTGGGGGGGCTGTGTTCGAGACCCAGTACTTC. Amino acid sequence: CASSQTSGGAVFETQYF. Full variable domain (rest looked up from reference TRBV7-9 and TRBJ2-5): DTGVSQNPRHKITKRGQNVTFRCDPISEHNRLYWYRQTLGQGPEFLTYFQNEAQLEKSRLLSDRFSAERPKGSFSTLEIQRTEQGDSAMYLCASSQTSGGAVFETQYFGPGTRLLVL.

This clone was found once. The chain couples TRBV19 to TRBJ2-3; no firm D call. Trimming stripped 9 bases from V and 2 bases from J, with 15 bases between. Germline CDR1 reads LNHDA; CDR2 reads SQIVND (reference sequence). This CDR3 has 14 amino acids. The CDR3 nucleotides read TGTGCCAGCCTTGCCACTACGGCCACAGATACGCAGTATTTT. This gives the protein CASLATTATDTQYF.

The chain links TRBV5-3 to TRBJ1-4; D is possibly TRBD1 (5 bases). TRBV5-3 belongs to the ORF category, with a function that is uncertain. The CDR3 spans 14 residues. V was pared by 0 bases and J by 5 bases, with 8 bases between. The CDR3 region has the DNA TGTGCCAGAAGCTTGGGGGGGAAGAATGAAAAACTGTTTTTT. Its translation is CARSLGGKNEKLFF.

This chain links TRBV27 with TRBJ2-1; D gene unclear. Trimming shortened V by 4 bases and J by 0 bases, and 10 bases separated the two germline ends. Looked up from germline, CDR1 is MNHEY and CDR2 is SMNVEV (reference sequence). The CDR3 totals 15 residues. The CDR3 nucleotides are TGTGCCAGCAGTTCCGGCTTGAGCTCCTACAATGAGCAGTTCTTC. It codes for CASSSGLSSYNEQFF.

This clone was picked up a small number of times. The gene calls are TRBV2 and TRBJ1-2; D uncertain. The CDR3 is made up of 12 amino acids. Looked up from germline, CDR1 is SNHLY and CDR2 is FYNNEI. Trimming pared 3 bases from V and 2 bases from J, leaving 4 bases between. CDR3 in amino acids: CASSDTNYGYTF. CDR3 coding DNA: TGTGCCAGCAGTGACACCAACTATGGCTACACCTTC.

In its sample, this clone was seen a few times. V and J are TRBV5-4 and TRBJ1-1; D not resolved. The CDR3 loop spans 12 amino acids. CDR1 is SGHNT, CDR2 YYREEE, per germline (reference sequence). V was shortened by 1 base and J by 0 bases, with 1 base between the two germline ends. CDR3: CASSLLNTEAFF. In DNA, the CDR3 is TGTGCCAGCAGCTTGCTGAACACTGAAGCTTTCTTT.